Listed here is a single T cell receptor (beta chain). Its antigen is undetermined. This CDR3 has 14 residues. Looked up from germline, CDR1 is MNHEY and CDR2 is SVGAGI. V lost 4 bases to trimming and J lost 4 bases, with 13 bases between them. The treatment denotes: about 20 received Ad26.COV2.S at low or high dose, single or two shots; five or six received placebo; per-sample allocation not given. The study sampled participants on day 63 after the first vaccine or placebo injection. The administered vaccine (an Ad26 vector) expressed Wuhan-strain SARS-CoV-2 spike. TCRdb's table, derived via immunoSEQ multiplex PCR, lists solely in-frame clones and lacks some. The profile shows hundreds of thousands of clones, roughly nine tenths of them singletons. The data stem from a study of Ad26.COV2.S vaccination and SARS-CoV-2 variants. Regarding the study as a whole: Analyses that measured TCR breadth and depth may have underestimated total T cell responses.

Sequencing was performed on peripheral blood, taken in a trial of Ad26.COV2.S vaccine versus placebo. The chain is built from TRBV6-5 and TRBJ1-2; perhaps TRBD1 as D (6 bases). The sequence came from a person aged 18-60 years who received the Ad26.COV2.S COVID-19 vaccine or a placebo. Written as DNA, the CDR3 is TGTGCCAGCAGTTTAGGGGGGCCATCCTATGGCTACACCTTC. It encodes CASSLGGPSYGYTF.